What follows are 3 T cell receptor beta chains derived from one specimen sequenced in a study of Ad26.COV2.S vaccination and SARS-CoV-2 variants. Clones were read by immunoSEQ multiplex PCR, and TCRdb kept only the in-frame ones, dropping some. The sample gives 430,000 or so clones, 80% to 95% of which show up once; 10% to 15% is in the top ten. As for treatment: roughly 18 received Ad26.COV2.S at low or high dose, single or two shots; five or six received placebo; per-sample allocation not given. After the first vaccine or placebo injection, samples were drawn on day 63. The sequenced sample was peripheral blood, obtained in a trial of Ad26.COV2.S vaccine versus placebo. The receptors derive from a person between 18 and 65 years old who received the Ad26.COV2.S COVID-19 vaccine or a placebo.

The chain employs TRBV4-2 and TRBJ2-3; tentatively, D is TRBD2 (5 bases). The germline CDR1 and CDR2 sequences are LGHNA and YNFKEQ. Between the trimmed V and J ends, which lost 1 base and 5 bases, there was a span of 13 bases. CDR3 size: 15 residues. CDR3 nucleotide sequence: TGTGCCAGCAGCCAAGGGGATGGGGAGTTAGATACGCAGTATTTT. Its translation: CASSQGDGELDTQYF.

This clone has a handful of counts. The chain employs TRBV7-9 and TRBJ2-7; 11 positions agree with TRBD1. The germline V gene has CDR1 SEHNR and CDR2 FQNEAQ (reference sequence). With 7 bases clipped from V and 4 bases from J, the junction kept 6 bases outside the gene matches. The CDR3 loop spans 14 amino acids. CDR3 DNA sequence: TGTGCCAGCACAACCGGGACAGGGGGATACGAGCAGTACTTC. Its protein product is CASTTGTGGYEQYF.

This rearrangement joins TRBV2 to TRBJ1-1, with 8 positions matching TRBD1. The CDR3 consists of 14 residues. Germline CDR1 reads SNHLY; CDR2 reads FYNNEI. V was clipped by 6 bases and J by 4 bases; unmatched bases: 7. CDR3 nucleotide sequence: TGTGCCAGCAGAGGACAGGGAGGTGGCACTGAAGCTTTCTTT. Amino acid sequence: CASRGQGGGTEAFF.